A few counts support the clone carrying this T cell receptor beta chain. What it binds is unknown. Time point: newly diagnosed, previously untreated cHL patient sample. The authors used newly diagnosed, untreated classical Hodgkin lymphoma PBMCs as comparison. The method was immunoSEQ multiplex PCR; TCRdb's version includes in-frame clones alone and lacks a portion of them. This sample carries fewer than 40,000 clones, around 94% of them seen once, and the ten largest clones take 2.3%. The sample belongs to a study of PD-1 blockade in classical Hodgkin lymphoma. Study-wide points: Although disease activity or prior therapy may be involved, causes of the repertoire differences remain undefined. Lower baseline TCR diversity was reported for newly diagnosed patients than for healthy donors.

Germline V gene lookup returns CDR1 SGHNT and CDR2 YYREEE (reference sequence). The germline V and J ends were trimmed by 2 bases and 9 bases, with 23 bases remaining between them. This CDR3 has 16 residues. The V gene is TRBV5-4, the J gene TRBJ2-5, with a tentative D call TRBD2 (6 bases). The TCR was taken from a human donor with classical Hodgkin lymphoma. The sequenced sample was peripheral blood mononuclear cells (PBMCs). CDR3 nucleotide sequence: TGTGCCAGCAGCTTATCGTCCGGGCCACGGTCGGGGGCCCAGTACTTC. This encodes CASSLSSGPRSGAQYF.